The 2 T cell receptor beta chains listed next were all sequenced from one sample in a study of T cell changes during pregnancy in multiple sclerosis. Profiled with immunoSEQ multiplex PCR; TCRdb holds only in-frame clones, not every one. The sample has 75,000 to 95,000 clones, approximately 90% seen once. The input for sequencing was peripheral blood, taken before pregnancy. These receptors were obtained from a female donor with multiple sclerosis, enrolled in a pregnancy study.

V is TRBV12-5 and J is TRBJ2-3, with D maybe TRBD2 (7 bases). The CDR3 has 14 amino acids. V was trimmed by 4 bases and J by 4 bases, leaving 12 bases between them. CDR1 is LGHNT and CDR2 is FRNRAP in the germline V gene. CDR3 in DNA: TGTGCTAGTGGTTCGGGGGGCGCATCAGATACGCAGTATTTT. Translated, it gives CASGSGGASDTQYF.

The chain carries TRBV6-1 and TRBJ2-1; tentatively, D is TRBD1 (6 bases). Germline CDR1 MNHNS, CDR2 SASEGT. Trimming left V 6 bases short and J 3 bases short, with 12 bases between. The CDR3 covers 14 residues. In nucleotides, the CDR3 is TGTGCCAGCAGGCCTACAGGGAGCTACAATGAGCAGTTCTTC. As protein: CASRPTGSYNEQFF.